This TCR beta chain was retrieved from a study of blood T cell repertoires in COVID-19. Profiling relied on immunoSEQ multiplex PCR, and the TCRdb table lists in-frame clones only, not all of them. The sample has 400,000 or so clones, 90% seen once; the top ten hold 0.6%. Participants had their cohort set by participant-reported clinical history. CDR1 SGHRS and CDR2 YFSETQ come from the germline V gene. The length of the CDR3 is 13 residues. V gave up 0 bases and J gave up 6 bases; unmatched junction bases: 3. This clone was counted between two and nine times. Other DNA variants within this sample encode the same CDR3.

Sequenced input: PBMCs or T cells enriched from blood (not recorded which). The clonotype comes from a man aged 18 to 30 who had recovered from COVID-19. The V gene is TRBV5-1, the J gene TRBJ2-7; TRBD1 aligns across 7 bases. The CDR3 region is CASSLVPGGEQYF. As DNA, the CDR3 is TGCGCCAGCAGCTTGGTTCCAGGGGGCGAGCAGTACTTC.